A selection of T cell receptor beta chains follows, all from one sample in a study of identical twins. MiXCR was run by TCRdb on the 5' RACE reads, yielding one entry per CDR3 protein. In the table there are fewer than 350,000 distinct CDR3 sequences, about 8.3% of which are singletons. These data were also filed under a second study, of yellow fever vaccine responses in identical twins.

Sequencing was performed on memory (CD45RO+) T cells sorted from blood. These receptor sequences come from a woman aged 18-29 years in good health. Each CDR3 is given with its conserved first and last residue. Each record gives: V gene, J gene, clone size, D gene, CDR3 protein, CDR3 DNA. The D gene is left open where the match is weak. Not all rows give a size; the values are once, few, many and, for expanded clones, a class.

v_gene: TRBV20-1; j_gene: TRBJ2-3; abundance: few; d_gene: TRBD2; CDR3aa: CSARLAGMYTQYF; CDR3nt: TGCAGTGCACGACTAGCGGGAATGTATACGCAGTATTTT
v_gene: TRBV5-4; j_gene: TRBJ2-2; abundance: many; d_gene: -; CDR3aa: CASSLLGGSNTGELFF; CDR3nt: TGTGCCAGCAGCTTACTCGGGGGCTCGAACACCGGGGAGCTGTTTTTT
v_gene: TRBV15; j_gene: TRBJ1-1; abundance: -; d_gene: -; CDR3aa: CATSRARDPNTEAFF; CDR3nt: TGTGCCACCAGCAGAGCTCGGGACCCAAACACTGAAGCTTTCTTT
v_gene: TRBV29-1; j_gene: TRBJ2-1; abundance: many; d_gene: -; CDR3aa: CSVEPPWDEQFF; CDR3nt: TGCAGCGTTGAACCACCCTGGGATGAGCAGTTCTTC
v_gene: TRBV6-1; j_gene: TRBJ2-7; abundance: once; d_gene: TRBD1; CDR3aa: CASRQWTGIFYEQYF; CDR3nt: TGTGCCAGCAGACAATGGACAGGGATCTTTTACGAGCAGTACTTC
v_gene: TRBV5-1; j_gene: TRBJ1-2; abundance: few; d_gene: -; CDR3aa: CASSLARQENGYTF; CDR3nt: TGCGCCAGCAGCTTGGCGAGGCAGGAGAATGGCTACACCTTC
v_gene: TRBV9; j_gene: TRBJ2-3; abundance: many; d_gene: TRBD2; CDR3aa: CASSAGGTDTQYF; CDR3nt: TGTGCCAGCAGCGCGGGAGGGACAGATACGCAGTATTTT
v_gene: TRBV12-3/TRBV12-4; j_gene: TRBJ2-3; abundance: many; d_gene: -; CDR3aa: CASSLQGRADTQYF; CDR3nt: TGTGCCAGCAGTTTACAGGGTAGGGCAGATACGCAGTATTTT
v_gene: TRBV7-2; j_gene: TRBJ2-5; abundance: few; d_gene: TRBD1; CDR3aa: CASSSPGTGETQYF; CDR3nt: TGTGCCAGCAGCTCGCCCGGGACAGGGGAGACCCAGTACTTC
v_gene: TRBV5-1; j_gene: TRBJ1-6; abundance: few; d_gene: -; CDR3aa: CASRLGTGDNSPLHF; CDR3nt: TGCGCCAGCAGACTTGGGACGGGAGATAATTCACCCCTCCACTTT
v_gene: TRBV14; j_gene: TRBJ2-3; abundance: medium-sized; d_gene: -; CDR3aa: CASSQFLADTQYF; CDR3nt: TGTGCCAGCAGCCAATTTCTGGCAGATACGCAGTATTTT
v_gene: TRBV12-3/TRBV12-4; j_gene: TRBJ1-5; abundance: many; d_gene: -; CDR3aa: CASSDLRGSNQPQHF; CDR3nt: TGTGCCAGCAGCGATCTCAGGGGATCCAATCAGCCCCAGCATTTT
v_gene: TRBV24-1; j_gene: TRBJ2-1; abundance: many; d_gene: TRBD2; CDR3aa: CATSEASGSPRSSYNEQFF; CDR3nt: TGTGCCACCAGTGAAGCTAGCGGGAGTCCAAGAAGCTCCTACAATGAGCAGTTCTTC
v_gene: TRBV7-7; j_gene: TRBJ2-3; abundance: -; d_gene: TRBD2; CDR3aa: CASSKLAVTDTQYF; CDR3nt: TGTGCCAGCAGCAAACTAGCGGTCACAGATACGCAGTATTTT
v_gene: TRBV7-8; j_gene: TRBJ2-7; abundance: -; d_gene: TRBD1; CDR3aa: CASSSMQGQGSYEQYF; CDR3nt: TGTGCCAGCAGCTCTATGCAAGGACAGGGCTCCTACGAGCAGTACTTC
v_gene: TRBV18; j_gene: TRBJ1-5; abundance: -; d_gene: -; CDR3aa: CASSGTNSNQPQHF; CDR3nt: TGTGCCAGCTCCGGGACTAATAGCAATCAGCCCCAGCATTTT
v_gene: TRBV7-9; j_gene: TRBJ1-4; abundance: -; d_gene: -; CDR3aa: CASSPGGGSNEKLFF; CDR3nt: TGTGCCAGCAGCCCCGGGGGGGGGTCGAATGAAAAACTGTTTTTT
v_gene: TRBV12-3/TRBV12-4; j_gene: TRBJ2-1; abundance: many; d_gene: TRBD2; CDR3aa: CASSVPSGGLAHEQFF; CDR3nt: TGTGCCAGCAGCGTTCCCTCGGGGGGGCTGGCCCATGAGCAGTTCTTC
v_gene: TRBV19; j_gene: TRBJ2-1; abundance: -; d_gene: -; CDR3aa: CASSITGGAHNEQFF; CDR3nt: TGTGCCAGTAGTATAACGGGTGGGGCACACAATGAGCAGTTCTTC
v_gene: TRBV12-3/TRBV12-4; j_gene: TRBJ2-7; abundance: many; d_gene: TRBD1; CDR3aa: CASSFTGGERDEQYF; CDR3nt: TGTGCCAGCAGTTTTACAGGGGGCGAAAGAGACGAGCAGTACTTC
v_gene: TRBV6-5; j_gene: TRBJ2-1; abundance: -; d_gene: TRBD2; CDR3aa: CASSYSGGGGTRYNEQFF; CDR3nt: TGTGCCAGCAGTTACTCCGGCGGCGGGGGAACCCGATACAATGAGCAGTTCTTC
v_gene: TRBV11-1; j_gene: TRBJ1-4; abundance: -; d_gene: -; CDR3aa: CASSQMMVSGAFNEKLFF; CDR3nt: TGTGCCAGCAGCCAGATGATGGTTTCGGGGGCCTTTAATGAAAAACTGTTTTTT
v_gene: TRBV12-3/TRBV12-4; j_gene: TRBJ2-3; abundance: -; d_gene: TRBD1; CDR3aa: CASRNGTADTDTQYF; CDR3nt: TGTGCCAGCAGAAACGGGACAGCCGACACAGATACGCAGTATTTT
v_gene: TRBV5-1; j_gene: TRBJ2-1; abundance: many; d_gene: TRBD1; CDR3aa: CASREQGAWNEQFF; CDR3nt: TGCGCCAGCAGGGAACAGGGGGCGTGGAATGAGCAGTTCTTC
v_gene: TRBV4-2; j_gene: TRBJ2-1; abundance: -; d_gene: -; CDR3aa: CASSQGYTGYNEQFF; CDR3nt: TGTGCCAGCAGCCAAGGCTACACAGGCTACAATGAGCAGTTCTTC
v_gene: TRBV28; j_gene: TRBJ1-5; abundance: many; d_gene: TRBD1; CDR3aa: CASSFWTGEAQPQHF; CDR3nt: TGTGCCAGCAGTTTTTGGACAGGGGAGGCTCAGCCCCAGCATTTT
v_gene: TRBV25-1; j_gene: TRBJ2-5; abundance: many; d_gene: -; CDR3aa: CATRGKAETQYF; CDR3nt: TGTGCCACCCGCGGTAAGGCAGAGACCCAGTACTTC
v_gene: TRBV24-1; j_gene: TRBJ2-2; abundance: many; d_gene: TRBD2; CDR3aa: CATSGAERDTGELFF; CDR3nt: TGTGCCACCAGTGGAGCGGAGCGGGATACCGGGGAGCTGTTTTTT
v_gene: TRBV4-1; j_gene: TRBJ2-7; abundance: few; d_gene: TRBD1; CDR3aa: CASSQDQTGQGYEQYF; CDR3nt: TGCGCCAGCAGCCAAGACCAAACGGGACAGGGATACGAGCAGTACTTC
v_gene: TRBV4-1; j_gene: TRBJ1-2; abundance: many; d_gene: TRBD1; CDR3aa: CASSLATGSNYGYTF; CDR3nt: TGCGCCAGCAGCCTGGCGACAGGGTCTAACTATGGCTACACCTTC
v_gene: TRBV9; j_gene: TRBJ1-1; abundance: few; d_gene: TRBD1; CDR3aa: CASSPQQGPNTEAFF; CDR3nt: TGTGCCAGCAGCCCACAACAGGGGCCGAACACTGAAGCTTTCTTT
v_gene: TRBV12-2; j_gene: TRBJ2-7; abundance: few; d_gene: -; CDR3aa: CASRHGQGGYEQYF; CDR3nt: TGTGCAAGTCGCCACGGACAGGGGGGCTACGAGCAGTACTTC
v_gene: TRBV18; j_gene: TRBJ2-1; abundance: many; d_gene: -; CDR3aa: CASSPPQRVHSYNEQFF; CDR3nt: TGTGCCAGCTCACCGCCCCAGAGGGTCCACTCCTACAATGAGCAGTTCTTC
v_gene: TRBV6-5; j_gene: TRBJ1-1; abundance: -; d_gene: -; CDR3aa: CASSYGGGGGSTEAFF; CDR3nt: TGTGCCAGCAGTTACGGGGGTGGGGGAGGAAGTACTGAAGCTTTCTTT
v_gene: TRBV12-3/TRBV12-4; j_gene: TRBJ2-1; abundance: many; d_gene: TRBD2; CDR3aa: CASSPRRRGGGNEQFF; CDR3nt: TGTGCCAGCAGTCCCCGCCGGCGGGGGGGGGGCAATGAGCAGTTCTTC
v_gene: TRBV7-2; j_gene: TRBJ2-1; abundance: many; d_gene: -; CDR3aa: CASSFYRPPYNEQFF; CDR3nt: TGTGCCAGCAGCTTCTACAGACCCCCTTACAATGAGCAGTTCTTC
v_gene: TRBV5-6; j_gene: TRBJ2-1; abundance: few; d_gene: -; CDR3aa: CASSAPDSRDGQFF; CDR3nt: TGTGCCAGCAGCGCACCGGACAGCCGGGATGGGCAGTTCTTC